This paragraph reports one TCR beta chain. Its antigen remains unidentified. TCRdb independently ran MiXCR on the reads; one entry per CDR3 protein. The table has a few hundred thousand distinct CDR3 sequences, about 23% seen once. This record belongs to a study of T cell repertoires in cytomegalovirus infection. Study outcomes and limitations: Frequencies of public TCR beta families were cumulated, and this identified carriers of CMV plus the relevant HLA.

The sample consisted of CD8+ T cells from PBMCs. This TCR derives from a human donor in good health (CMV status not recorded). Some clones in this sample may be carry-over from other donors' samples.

CDR3 DNA: TGTGCCAGCATCCTAGGCCCTAGCGGGGTTAGCACAGATACGCAGTATTTT. Its translation is CASILGPSGVSTDTQYF. The V gene is TRBV7-6, the J gene TRBJ2-3, with 9 bases lining up with TRBD2. The CDR3 sequence is 17 residues long. V lost 7 bases to trimming and J lost 0 bases; unmatched junction nucleotides: 11. Germline V lookup: CDR1 SGHVS, CDR2 FNYEAQ.